Below are 20 T cell receptor beta chains sequenced from a single sample in a study of cytomegalovirus exposure and HLA in healthy donors. The PCR was carried out with 60 Vbeta primers and 13 Jbeta primers. Libraries were prepared by immunoSEQ multiplex PCR; TCRdb keeps only in-frame clonotypes and omits some of them. The sample includes fewer than 250,000 clones. Sequenced material: PBMCs. The receptor source for this set is a woman aged 25 to 39 in good health and CMV-seropositive.

The genes are TRBV4-3 and TRBJ1-1; TRBD1 is a possible D gene (6 bases). CDR3 length: 14 amino acids. Trimming stripped 4 bases from V and 4 bases from J, with 13 bases between. CDR1 LGHNA and CDR2 YSLEER come from the germline V gene. The CDR3 DNA follows: TGCGCCAGCAGCCTTACAGGGATGGGCACTGAAGCTTTCTTT. Translated: CASSLTGMGTEAFF.

V usage is TRBV5-1 and J usage is TRBJ2-1; no reliable D call. The V gene's germline CDR1 is SGHRS and CDR2 YFSETQ. The CDR3 has 11 residues. V was clipped by 2 bases and J by 8 bases, with 5 bases between them. The CDR3 region has the DNA TGCGCCAGCAGCTTTTCATATGAGCAGTTCTTC. Encoded protein: CASSFSYEQFF.

This rearrangement joins TRBV6-5 to TRBJ2-1; a weak D match, TRBD1 (5 bases). The germline gives CDR1 MNHEY, CDR2 SVGAGI. V gave up 0 bases and J gave up 6 bases, with 15 bases separating them. This CDR3 has 16 residues. The CDR3 loop reads CASSYSRSGRANEQFF. The CDR3 nucleotides read TGTGCCAGCAGTTACTCGCGTTCAGGCAGGGCCAATGAGCAGTTCTTC.

As DNA, the CDR3 is TGCGCCAGCAAAAACCCGGTGTTCCACGAGCAGTACTTC. Protein sequence: CASKNPVFHEQYF. The chain recombines TRBV5-1 with TRBJ2-7; no definite D call. With 6 bases removed from V and 5 bases from J, the gap between germline ends came to 15 bases. Germline CDR1 SGHRS, CDR2 YFSETQ. This CDR3 comprises 13 residues.

The chain employs TRBV29-1 and TRBJ2-3, with D maybe TRBD2 (5 bases). Trimming pared 3 bases from V and 5 bases from J, leaving 9 bases between. This CDR3 region has 12 residues. The V gene's germline CDR1 is SQVTM and CDR2 ANQGSEA. CDR3 sequence: CSVDRGRDTQYF. The CDR3 nucleotides read TGCAGCGTTGATCGGGGAAGAGATACGCAGTATTTT.

V gene TRBV9 combines with J gene TRBJ1-5, with D tentatively TRBD1 (5 bases). Germline CDR1 is SGDLS and CDR2 is YYNGEE. V lost 4 bases, J lost 6 bases, and 11 bases lay in between. CDR3 size: 13 residues. The CDR3 here is CASSPFGGQPQHF. The CDR3 DNA reads as TGTGCCAGCAGCCCCTTCGGGGGTCAGCCCCAGCATTTT.

The J gene is TRBJ1-1, the V gene TRBV6-1, with 9 bases lining up with TRBD1. The CDR3 sequence is 17 residues long. The V and J ends lost 4 bases and 0 bases, in that order; junction bases with no gene match: 9. Per germline, CDR1 MNHNS and CDR2 SASEGT. In nucleotides, the CDR3 is TGTGCCAGCAGTGGGGCCGGGACAGGGTTTGTGAACACTGAAGCTTTCTTT. This gives the protein CASSGAGTGFVNTEAFF.

The rearrangement links TRBV11-1 to TRBJ2-5; 7 positions agree with TRBD1. From germline, CDR1 is SGHAT and CDR2 FQDESV (reference sequence). Germline trimming cut 4 bases from V and 5 bases from J; bases unmatched to any gene: 10. CDR3 length: 15 amino acids. CDR3 sequence: CASSSAGGFGETQYF. Written as DNA, the CDR3 is TGTGCCAGCAGCTCCGCAGGGGGTTTCGGCGAGACCCAGTACTTC.

CDR3 sequence reads: CASSQAGLAGGLEQYF. The CDR3, as DNA: TGTGCCAGCAGCCAAGCGGGACTAGCGGGGGGCCTCGAGCAGTACTTC. The V gene is TRBV14, the J gene TRBJ2-7, with TRBD2 matching 15 bases. There are 16 residues in the CDR3. Germline CDR1 SGHDN, CDR2 FVKESK. V was pared by 1 base and J by 6 bases, with 4 bases of the junction left unmatched.

Comments on this clone: Relative to the germline gene, one junction end is altered; a read error may explain this. This rearrangement joins TRBV5-8 to TRBJ1-1; the D gene is possibly TRBD1 (6 bases). The CDR3 contains 11 residues. Germline values: CDR1 SGHTS, CDR2 YDEGEE. CDR3 sequence (DNA): TGTGCCAGCAGCTTGCAAGGGGACACTTCCTTT. Its translation: CASSLQGDTSF.

This chain uses TRBV7-9 with TRBJ2-7; 8 positions agree with TRBD1. Trimming took 0 bases from V and 0 from J; bases not matched to a gene: 4. The V gene's germline CDR1 is SEHNR and CDR2 FQNEAQ (reference sequence). CDR3 length: 16 residues. The CDR3 DNA follows: TGTGCCAGCAGCTTAGCGGACAGGGACAGCTCCTACGAGCAGTACTTC. Translating it yields CASSLADRDSSYEQYF.

The rearrangement links TRBV2 to TRBJ1-5; D is possibly TRBD1 (5 bases). The CDR3 is 16 amino acids. V lost 4 bases and J lost 0, with 13 bases in between. In germline, CDR1 is SNHLY, CDR2 FYNNEI. DNA of the CDR3: TGTGCCAGCAGTGTTAGCAGGGCATCTAGCAATCAGCCCCAGCATTTT. This encodes CASSVSRASSNQPQHF.

The chain has TRBV7-2 and TRBJ2-2; tentatively, D is TRBD2 (7 bases). From germline, CDR1 is SGHTA and CDR2 FQGNSA. V was trimmed by 3 bases and J by 8 bases, leaving 10 bases between them. The CDR3 length is 13 residues. CDR3 nucleotides: TGTGCCAGCAGCTTGGGGGGGACAGGGGAGCTGTTTTTT. This gives the protein CASSLGGTGELFF.

The V call is TRBV2, the J call TRBJ2-2, with D unresolved. V lost 8 bases and J lost 1, with 5 bases in between. Germline CDR1 reads SNHLY; CDR2 reads FYNNEI. This CDR3 is 12 amino acids long. This chain's CDR3 is CASFMNTGELFF. The CDR3 nucleotides read TGTGCCAGCTTCATGAACACCGGGGAGCTGTTTTTT.

The chain uses TRBV28 and TRBJ1-4; D is unresolved. This CDR3 contains 12 residues. Looked up from germline, CDR1 is MDHEN and CDR2 is SYDVKM. Trimming removed 7 bases from V and 7 bases from J, with 10 bases in between. The CDR3 here is CASKPEGEKLFF. CDR3 coding DNA: TGTGCCAGCAAGCCCGAGGGTGAAAAACTGTTTTTT. The full variable domain, completed using reference TRBV28 and TRBJ1-4, is DVKVTQSSRYLVKRTGEKVFLECVQDMDHENMFWYRQDPGLGLRLIYFSYDVKMKEKGDIPEGYSVSREKKERFSLILESASTNQTSMYLCASKPEGEKLFFGSGTQLSVL.

V is TRBV18 and J is TRBJ1-5; D possibly corresponds to TRBD1 (5 bases). This CDR3 has 14 residues. Trimming pared 5 bases from V and 3 bases from J, leaving 11 bases between. Germline loops: CDR1 KGHSH, CDR2 LQKENI. CDR3 in DNA: TGTGCCAGCTCAGCCCAGGGTATCAATCAGCCCCAGCATTTT. It yields the protein CASSAQGINQPQHF.

The CDR3 DNA reads TGTGCCAGTAGTCTCGAGGGGACAGGGGGCACAGATACGCAGTATTTT. Translating it yields CASSLEGTGGTDTQYF. This chain uses TRBV19 with TRBJ2-3; TRBD1 matches at 10 bases. Germline assignment: CDR1 LNHDA and CDR2 SQIVND (reference sequence). The V segment lost 5 bases and the J segment 1 base; nucleotides outside the gene matches: 6. This CDR3 contains 16 residues.

The chain has TRBV10-3 and TRBJ2-7, with a weak D call TRBD2 (5 bases). CDR1 and CDR2 from the germline V gene are ENHRY and SYGVKD. This CDR3 is 14 amino acids long. Trimming stripped 8 bases from V and 3 bases from J, with 17 bases between. This CDR3 reads CAISGMNLGYEQYF. The CDR3 DNA reads TGTGCCATCTCCGGGATGAATTTGGGCTACGAGCAGTACTTC.

The chain links TRBV28 to TRBJ1-1; perhaps TRBD1 as D (5 bases). Germline CDR1 and CDR2: MDHEN and SYDVKM. The CDR3 contains 14 residues. Trimming stripped 6 bases from V and 2 bases from J, with 13 bases between. The DNA for the CDR3 is TGTGCCAGCAGGACCAGGGTAACCAACACTGAAGCTTTCTTT. This gives the protein CASRTRVTNTEAFF.

The rearrangement links TRBV9 to TRBJ2-7; 9 bases agree with TRBD2. V lost 0 bases to trimming and J lost 2 bases; unmatched junction nucleotides: 6. The germline CDR1 and CDR2 sequences are SGDLS and YYNGEE. There are 16 residues in the CDR3. The CDR3 here is CASSVEAVAGAYEQYF. The CDR3 DNA is TGTGCCAGCAGCGTAGAGGCGGTAGCGGGGGCCTACGAGCAGTACTTC.